This T cell receptor beta chain originates from a study of CD8 T cells in ankylosing spondylitis. Findings and limits, study-wide: Matched ankylosing spondylitis synovial fluid reportedly showed significant enrichment of disease-linked clones. Typical of ankylosing spondylitis blood, it appeared, was a TCR beta motif of several highly homologous variants.

Trimming pared 0 bases from V and 9 bases from J, leaving 6 bases between. In germline, CDR1 is SQVTM, CDR2 ANQGSEA. This CDR3 comprises 11 residues. As for this clonotype: Its antigen is currently unknown.

Libraries for TCR beta were made by quantitative 5'-RACE with molecular barcodes. A single record per CDR3 protein comes from TCRdb applying MiXCR to the 5' RACE reads. The sample has about 220,000 distinct CDR3 sequences; roughly 24% are singletons. Sequenced sample: blood, either unsorted or a sorted T cell fraction (not recorded which). This chain uses TRBV29-1 with TRBJ2-1, with D hard to call. This TCR came from a male donor with ankylosing spondylitis or in good health (not recorded which). CDR3: CSVEDRSEQFF. The DNA of the CDR3 is TGCAGCGTTGAAGATCGGAGTGAGCAGTTCTTC.